The clone carrying this T cell receptor (beta chain) was seen more than once but under ten times. Using immunoSEQ multiplex PCR, the repertoire was profiled, and TCRdb retains in-frame clones only, with some absent. The sample consists of hundreds of thousands of clones, roughly 90% of them appearing once. CDR1 and CDR2 (germline): MNHNS, SASEGT. Deletions cut 1 base from V and 6 bases from J, with 12 bases between. This CDR3 is 15 amino acids long. This sample was taken from a study of blood T cell repertoires in COVID-19. On the study more broadly: PBMCs, B-cell-depleted T cells, or T cells provided the cDNA or gDNA that made up the material.

The sequence was obtained from a woman aged 25 to 45 with active or convalescent COVID-19. The chain has TRBV6-1 and TRBJ2-2; D is possibly TRBD1 (7 bases). The sample consisted of peripheral blood. The CDR3 DNA reads as TGTGCCAGCAGTGAAGATCAGGGGGAGGCCGGGGAGCTGTTTTTT. This codes for CASSEDQGEAGELFF.